The 15 T cell receptor beta chains given below trace back to one sample, sequenced in a study of T cell repertoires in cytomegalovirus infection. Via MiXCR, TCRdb re-called the reads, giving one row per CDR3 protein. Among roughly 100,000 distinct CDR3 sequences, about 17% were seen once, and the ten largest hold 8%. Material for sequencing was PBMCs. The receptors here all came from a human donor in good health (CMV status not recorded). Some clones in this sample may be carry-over from other donors' samples.

This clonotype was counted a few times. V and J are TRBV4-2 and TRBJ2-7; D ambiguous. V was shortened by 1 base and J by 2 bases, with 12 bases between the two germline ends. Germline assignment: CDR1 LGHNA and CDR2 YNFKEQ. The CDR3 has 15 residues. CDR3: CASSQAFSSTYEQYF. In nucleotides, the CDR3 is TGTGCCAGCAGCCAAGCGTTTTCTTCCACCTACGAGCAGTACTTC.

This clonotype was observed at least ten times. The chain employs TRBV5-1 and TRBJ2-5; TRBD2 agrees at 10 bases. The length of the CDR3 is 16 residues. V lost 1 base to trimming and J lost 3 bases; unmatched junction nucleotides: 6. Per the germline V gene, CDR1 is SGHRS and CDR2 is YFSETQ. CDR3 DNA: TGCGCCAGCAGCTTGAACCCTACTAGCGGGGAAGAGACCCAGTACTTC. Its protein product is CASSLNPTSGEETQYF.

This clonotype was found a few times. This chain joins TRBV7-2 and TRBJ1-1; possible D gene TRBD1, 5 bases. The CDR3 consists of 13 residues. Per the germline V gene, CDR1 is SGHTA and CDR2 is FQGNSA. Trimming removed 4 bases at V and 4 bases at J, with 10 bases between. Written as DNA, the CDR3 is TGTGCCAGCAGCTATGGGACGGCCACTGAAGCTTTCTTT. Protein product: CASSYGTATEAFF.

This clonotype was found a few times. The rearrangement uses TRBV28 and TRBJ1-2; unclear D gene. CDR1 and CDR2 (germline): MDHEN, SYDVKM. This CDR3 has 14 residues. V dropped 10 bases and J dropped 2 bases, with 17 bases sitting between them. CDR3 sequence reads: CATMIPTGNYGYTF. For the CDR3, the DNA is TGTGCCACCATGATTCCGACGGGGAACTATGGCTACACCTTC.

The sample holds many counts of this clonotype. The rearrangement uses TRBV7-2 and TRBJ2-3; D ambiguous. With 3 bases removed from V and 8 bases from J, the gap between germline ends came to 18 bases. The germline V gene has CDR1 SGHTA and CDR2 FQGNSA. The CDR3 runs to 15 residues. CDR3: CASSFLQVNRPTQYF. The CDR3 DNA is TGTGCCAGCAGCTTCCTTCAGGTCAATCGCCCTACGCAGTATTTT.

This clonotype occurred a few times. V is TRBV27 and J is TRBJ1-1, with D unresolved. This CDR3 spans 12 amino acids. The ends were cut back, 9 bases at V and 7 bases at J, with 15 bases in the middle. Germline values: CDR1 MNHEY, CDR2 SMNVEV (reference sequence). The CDR3 DNA is TGTGCCAGGGGTCGAGACCTGCTTGAAGCTTTCTTT. Translating gives CARGRDLLEAFF.

In this sample, this clonotype turned up many times. The gene calls are TRBV12-3 or TRBV12-4 and TRBJ2-3; TRBD2 is a possible D gene (6 bases). Trimming pared 8 bases from V and 5 bases from J, leaving 17 bases between. This CDR3 region has 14 residues. The CDR3 region has the DNA TGTGCCAGCTCCCCTGGGTCTAGCGAAGATACGCAGTATTTT. Its protein product is CASSPGSSEDTQYF.

The chain combines TRBV6-2 or TRBV6-3 with TRBJ1-4; no reliable D call. The CDR3 totals 11 residues. Between the trimmed V and J ends, which lost 4 bases and 5 bases, there was a span of 2 bases. Germline CDR1 reads MNHEY; CDR2 reads SVGEGT. CDR3 DNA: TGTGCCAGCAGTTGGAATGAAAAACTGTTTTTT. Translated, it gives CASSWNEKLFF.

Only a few counts were recorded for this clonotype. This chain joins TRBV30 and TRBJ1-2; D unresolved. The length of the CDR3 is 14 residues. V was pared by 4 bases and J by 0 bases, with 12 bases between. The germline gives CDR1 GTSNPN, CDR2 SVGIG (reference sequence). CDR3 in amino acids: CAWIRSVANYGYTF. CDR3 nucleotides: TGTGCCTGGATACGGTCAGTAGCTAACTATGGCTACACCTTC.

Remarks on this clonotype: Just one base apart from a much larger clone, this may be a read error. This chain uses TRBV7-2 with TRBJ2-7; D gene unclear. Germline loops: CDR1 SGHTA, CDR2 FQGNSA. The length of the CDR3 is 13 residues. The CDR3 loop reads CDSSSSPTLEQYF. CDR3 DNA: TGTGACAGCAGCTCCTCTCCCACCCTCGAGCAGTACTTC. The full variable domain, in which reference TRBV7-2 and TRBJ2-7 provide the parts outside the CDR3, is GAGVSQSPSNKVTEKGKDVELRCDPISGHTALYWYRQSLGQGLEFLIYFQGNSAPDKSGLPSDRFSAERTGGSVSTLTIQRTQQEDSAVYLCDSSSSPTLEQYFGPGTRLTVT.

CDR3 DNA: TGCAGTGCTAGAACTACTAGCGGGCCTCCTCCCCAAGAGACCCAGTACTTC. This codes for CSARTTSGPPPQETQYF. This chain connects TRBV20-1 to TRBJ2-5; 9 nucleotides align to TRBD2. V shed 2 bases and J 1 base; nucleotides not matched to a gene: 11. The CDR3 runs 17 residues. Germline lookup yields CDR1 DFQATT and CDR2 SNEGSKA (reference sequence).

J is TRBJ1-1 and V is TRBV7-2; D remains ambiguous. Per the germline V gene, CDR1 is SGHTA and CDR2 is FQGNSA. Deletions cut 5 bases from V and 4 bases from J, with 11 bases between. The CDR3 consists of 13 residues. The CDR3, as DNA: TGTGCCAGCAGCACAGAGGCGAGCACTGAAGCTTTCTTT. Its protein product is CASSTEASTEAFF.

This clonotype was picked up many times. The chain links TRBV7-2 to TRBJ2-3; the D is unclear. Per germline, CDR1 SGHTA and CDR2 FQGNSA. The germline V and J ends were trimmed by 3 bases and 6 bases, with 13 bases remaining between them. This CDR3 is built from 14 residues. The CDR3 nucleotides read TGTGCCAGCAGCTTCGTGGACCGTAGGGATACGCAGTATTTT. This encodes CASSFVDRRDTQYF.

This clonotype has at least ten counts. The chain joins TRBV12-3 or TRBV12-4 to TRBJ1-5; no definite D call. The CDR3 sequence is 14 residues long. The ends were cut back, 5 bases at V and 11 bases at J, with 19 bases in the middle. CDR3 DNA: TGTGCCAGCAGTCTGGGATCGAGTAAGTTGGCCCAGCATTTT. It codes for CASSLGSSKLAQHF.

V usage is TRBV12-3 or TRBV12-4 and J usage is TRBJ2-1; 11 bases agree with TRBD2. The CDR3 loop spans 15 amino acids. V gave up 7 bases and J gave up 10 bases; unmatched junction bases: 12. CDR3 nucleotides: TGTGCCAGCACTTCAGGTAGCGGGGGGGCCGGCGAGCAGTTCTTC. This translates into CASTSGSGGAGEQFF.